This T cell receptor beta chain is from a study of regulatory T cells in long-lasting Graves disease (dated by TCRdb to the early 2020s). Describing the broader study: Antithyroid drugs had been taken for less than 3 months by newly diagnosed Graves' disease patients. Patients with persistent Graves' disease were compared with patients with newly diagnosed Graves' disease using TCR sequencing and RNA sequencing of peripheral blood. The study was conducted in China and was registered as a clinical trial. A total of around 35 samples were covered by TCR sequencing, comprising some 13 persistent and about 20 newly diagnosed Graves' disease patients. The investigation overall reported the following: Only the TCR beta chain was sequenced and analyzed. Persistent disease showed preferential use of TRBV28, TRBJ1-2 and TRBJ2-5, whereas newly diagnosed disease favored TRBV20-1 and TRBJ2-1. Only peripheral blood was studied, because thyroid tissue, the primary lesion, was inaccessible. Compared with newly diagnosed patients, patients with persistent Graves' disease had lower TCR Shannon entropy and fewer highly expanded clones, which suggests clonal expansion. Persistent patients shared more public clonotypes among themselves (under 3,000) than newly diagnosed patients did (about 900). The authors noted that the small sample size was a limitation that may lower accuracy.

Regarding this clonotype: The antigen this receptor binds is unknown. No base qualities exist here, and no much larger clone lies one base off it.

Per the publication, the time point label means: newly diagnosed GD, antithyroid drugs for less than 3 months. For both TCR sequencing and RNA sequencing, RNA was extracted from PBMCs in TRIzol. The diagnosis of Graves' disease followed American Thyroid Association guidelines. The patients came from an endocrinology department in Xi'an, China. Each patient gave around 9.2 milliliters of peripheral blood, collected in an EDTA anticoagulant tube. Ficoll Paque Plus density gradient separation was used to isolate PBMCs, and no additional T cell sorting was done. An Agilent 2100 Bioanalyzer and agarose gel were used to check RNA quality, and a NanoDrop 2000 was used to measure RNA concentration. From the cysteine through the phenylalanine, the CDR3 covers 15 amino acids. The retained sequence is limited to the CDR3, 45 bases, with the frame set at the first base. CDR1 and CDR2 are read off the germline V gene as SGHTS and YDEGEE. Trimmed from V: 10 bases; trimmed from J: 6 bases; junction bases lacking a gene match: 14.

The protocol used for the library was multiplex PCR. Sequencing relied on an Illumina HiSeq 4000. CDR3 regions were amplified by Arm-PCR with iRepertoire HTBI primers to construct TCR beta libraries. Before sequencing, the PCR products went through gel purification. As for how the authors treated the data: Gene usage analysis of CDR3 amino acid clonotypes used the 60 to 80 TRBV and 11 to 15 TRBJ segments found across samples. COPE and FqMerger were used to merge the filtered high-quality paired reads into contigs. Contigs were aligned with BLAST to IMGT TRBV, TRBD and TRBJ reference genes, and CDR3 was defined per IMGT. Any clonotype with a frequency above 0.1% was classified as a highly expanded clone. Repertoire diversity was measured by Shannon entropy, and V-J evenness by the Gini coefficient. Clonotypes shared by more than one individual were considered public. The raw public data were reprocessed by TCRdb itself: fastp quality trimming at Q25, MiXCR clonotype calling, in-frame beta chains only. Under each unique CDR3 protein, matching rows form one entry showing the most common genes and DNA. TCRdb's processing, not the study's, gives the V and J calls here. Within this sample are about 440,000 distinct CDR3 sequences, with about a sixth of them counted one time only. The ten largest clones take up 23% of the sample.

These data were also reused for a study on T cells in Graves' hyperthyroidism and ophthalmopathy. The second source states: A patient counted as having stable Graves' hyperthyroidism if no progression to ophthalmopathy occurred over 18 months of follow-up. Hyperthyroidism patients were newly diagnosed, with disease duration under 2 months, and aged 18 to 65 years. The study excluded patients with uncontrolled infections, other autoimmune diseases, pregnancy or lactation. Diagnoses were established on the basis of clinical symptoms, serum thyroxine and TRAb, thyroid ultrasound, and orbital computed tomography. The TCR CDR3 was subjected to a first round of RT-PCR using the HTBI primer set and the Qiagen OneStep RT-PCR kit. Most expanded thyroid clonotypes (frequency above 0.001) were also found in blood, which suggests that blood repertoires may mirror thyroid immune responses. In cross-validation, a model built on a 13 V-J signature told ophthalmopathy apart from stable hyperthyroidism with approximately 90% sensitivity and roughly 83% specificity, and in testing the same model reached 80%/75%. During validation, the model predicted progression to ophthalmopathy a median of approximately 6 months ahead of onset, with around 70% sensitivity and almost 75% specificity. To identify TCR V-J signatures that set the groups apart, the researchers used a discovery cohort of 100 patients, made up of about 44 with Graves' ophthalmopathy and some 56 with stable Graves' hyperthyroidism. Whether ophthalmopathy could be predicted prospectively was tested in an independent validation cohort made up of under 20 hyperthyroidism patients plus 17 patients who later progressed to ophthalmopathy. The approximately 100 discovery patients were divided at random into training and test sets in a 7:3 ratio. Thyroid tissue and blood T-cell repertoires from six or seven Graves' hyperthyroidism patients were also compared in the study. Once sampling was done, hyperthyroidism patients were given methimazole at a starting dose of 30 mg daily, whereas ophthalmopathy patients were given high-dose intravenous methylprednisolone. The libraries were constructed in a second round of multiplex PCR and then size-selected and purified. Sequencing of the libraries was done on an Illumina HiSeq2000 using paired-end 100 bp reads. SOAPnuke was used to process the raw data, removing reads that contained adapters or uncalled bases, had a mean Phred below 15, or lacked an exact match to the constant primer or identifier. COPE v1.2.5 was used to merge the high-quality paired reads, and each unique nucleotide sequence was defined as a clonotype. MiTCR v1.1 was used to align the clonotypes against IMGT TRBV, TRBD and TRBJ reference segments. The analysis included only V-J combinations with a frequency above 0.0001, which together covered 98% to 99.2% of the repertoires. The TCS score was defined as the ratio of F50 (clonal expansion) to E x V (chaos), calculated using BLOSUM62-based TCRdist between CDR3 peptides within each V-J. Welch's t-statistics and random forest reduced 500 to 650 V-J features to under 15, which were used in a naive Bayes classifier (R e1071). No statistical method was used to fix the sample size in advance, and group allocation was not hidden from the investigators. The paper describes TCR Vbeta CDR3 sequencing of about 140 peripheral blood samples, made up of 40 to 45 ophthalmopathy patients, 70 to 80 hyperthyroidism patients and 17 progressor patients.

The TCR originated in a woman aged 18-30 years with Graves disease. Donor details come from another sample of the same person, matched by shared clones. The chain is encoded by TRBV5-8 joined to TRBJ2-3; TRBD2 aligns with 10 central bases. The sequences come from peripheral blood mononuclear cells (PBMCs), collected at new diagnosis, from a patient treated with antithyroid drugs. CDR3 reads: CAAAGTSGMVDTQYF. The nucleotide sequence is TGTGCCGCCGCGGGCACTAGCGGGATGGTGGATACGCAGTATTTT.